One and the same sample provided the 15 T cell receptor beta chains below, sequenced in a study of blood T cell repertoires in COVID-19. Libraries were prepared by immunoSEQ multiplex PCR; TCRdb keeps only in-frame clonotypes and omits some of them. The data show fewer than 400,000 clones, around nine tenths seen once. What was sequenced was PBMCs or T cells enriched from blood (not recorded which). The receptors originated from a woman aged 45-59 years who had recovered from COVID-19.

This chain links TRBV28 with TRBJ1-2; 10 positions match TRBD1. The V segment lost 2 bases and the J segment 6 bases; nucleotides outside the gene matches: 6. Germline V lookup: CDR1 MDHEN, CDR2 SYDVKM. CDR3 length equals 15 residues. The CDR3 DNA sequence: TGTGCCAGCAGTTTAACGGACAGGGGGAGGGATGGCTACACCTTC. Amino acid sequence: CASSLTDRGRDGYTF.

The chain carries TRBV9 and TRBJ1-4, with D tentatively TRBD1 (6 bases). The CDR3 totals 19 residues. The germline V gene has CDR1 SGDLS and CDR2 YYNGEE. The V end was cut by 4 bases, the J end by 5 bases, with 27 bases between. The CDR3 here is CASSLTPGMGGRLNEKLFF. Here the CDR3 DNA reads TGTGCCAGCAGCTTAACTCCCGGGATGGGGGGGCGTTTGAATGAAAAACTGTTTTTT.

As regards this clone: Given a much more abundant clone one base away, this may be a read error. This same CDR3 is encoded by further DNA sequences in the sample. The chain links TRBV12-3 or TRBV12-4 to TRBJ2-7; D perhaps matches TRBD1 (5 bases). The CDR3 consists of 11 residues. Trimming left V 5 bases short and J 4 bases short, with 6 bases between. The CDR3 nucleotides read TGTGCCAGCAGTAGACAGTACGAGCAGTACTTC. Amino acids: CASSRQYEQYF.

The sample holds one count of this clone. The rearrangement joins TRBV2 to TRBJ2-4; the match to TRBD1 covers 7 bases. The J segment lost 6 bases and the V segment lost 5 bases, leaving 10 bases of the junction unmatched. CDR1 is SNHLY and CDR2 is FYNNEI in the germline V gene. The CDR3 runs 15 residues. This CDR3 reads CASSLGQRRGNIQYF. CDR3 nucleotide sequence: TGTGCCAGCAGTCTGGGACAGCGCAGGGGAAACATTCAGTACTTC.

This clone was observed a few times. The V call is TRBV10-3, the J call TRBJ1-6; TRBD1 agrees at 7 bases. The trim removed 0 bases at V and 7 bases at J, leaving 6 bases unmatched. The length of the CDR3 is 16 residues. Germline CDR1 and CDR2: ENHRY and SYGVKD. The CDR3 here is CAISESSWDRNSPLHF. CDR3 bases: TGTGCCATCAGTGAGTCTTCCTGGGACAGAAATTCACCCCTCCACTTT.

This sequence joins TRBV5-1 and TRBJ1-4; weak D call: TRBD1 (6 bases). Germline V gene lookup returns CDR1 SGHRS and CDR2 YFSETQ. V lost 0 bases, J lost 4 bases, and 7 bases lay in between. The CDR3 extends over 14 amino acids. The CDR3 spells CASSLVGGNEKLFF. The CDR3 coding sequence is TGCGCCAGCAGCTTGGTAGGGGGTAATGAAAAACTGTTTTTT.

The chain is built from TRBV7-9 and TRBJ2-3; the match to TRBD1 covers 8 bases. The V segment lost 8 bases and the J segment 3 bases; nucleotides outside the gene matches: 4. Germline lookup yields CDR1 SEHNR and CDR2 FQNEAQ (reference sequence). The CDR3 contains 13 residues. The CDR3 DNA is TGTGCCAGCGTCAGGACAGGGACAGATACGCAGTATTTT. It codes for CASVRTGTDTQYF.

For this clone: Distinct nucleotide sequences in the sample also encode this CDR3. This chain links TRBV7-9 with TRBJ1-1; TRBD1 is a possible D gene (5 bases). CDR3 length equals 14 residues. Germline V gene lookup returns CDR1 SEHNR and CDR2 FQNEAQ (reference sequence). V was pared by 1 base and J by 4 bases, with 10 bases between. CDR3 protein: CASSLVGGPTEAFF. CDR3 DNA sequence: TGTGCCAGCAGCTTAGTCGGGGGTCCCACTGAAGCTTTCTTT. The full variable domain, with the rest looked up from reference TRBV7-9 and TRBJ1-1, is DTGVSQNPRHKITKRGQNVTFRCDPISEHNRLYWYRQTLGQGPEFLTYFQNEAQLEKSRLLSDRFSAERPKGSFSTLEIQRTEQGDSAMYLCASSLVGGPTEAFFGQGTRLTVV.

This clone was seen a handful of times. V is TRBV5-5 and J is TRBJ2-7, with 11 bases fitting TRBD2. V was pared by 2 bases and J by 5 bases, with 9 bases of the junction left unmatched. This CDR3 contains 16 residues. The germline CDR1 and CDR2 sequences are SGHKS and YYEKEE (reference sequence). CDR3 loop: CASSFSGTSGVNEQYF. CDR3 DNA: TGTGCCAGCAGCTTCTCCGGGACTAGCGGCGTCAACGAGCAGTACTTC.

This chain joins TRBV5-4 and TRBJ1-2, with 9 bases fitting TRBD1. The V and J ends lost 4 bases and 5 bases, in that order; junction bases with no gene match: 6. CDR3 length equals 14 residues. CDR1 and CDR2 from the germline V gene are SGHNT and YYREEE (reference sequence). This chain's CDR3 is CASSPGDREYGYTF. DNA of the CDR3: TGTGCCAGCAGCCCAGGGGACAGGGAATATGGCTACACCTTC.

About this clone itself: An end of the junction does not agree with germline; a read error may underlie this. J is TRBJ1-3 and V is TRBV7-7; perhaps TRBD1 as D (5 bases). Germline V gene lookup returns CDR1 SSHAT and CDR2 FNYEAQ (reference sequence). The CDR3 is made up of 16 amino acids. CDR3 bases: TGTGCTAGCAGCCCAACGGACACCTCCTCTGGAAACACCATATATTTT. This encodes CASSPTDTSSGNTIYF. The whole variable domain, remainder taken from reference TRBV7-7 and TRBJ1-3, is GAGVSQSPRYKVTKRGQDVTLRCDPISSHATLYWYQQALGQGPEFLTYFNYEAQPDKSGLPSDRFSAERPEGSISTLTIQRTEQRDSAMYRCASSPTDTSSGNTIYFGEGSWLTVV.

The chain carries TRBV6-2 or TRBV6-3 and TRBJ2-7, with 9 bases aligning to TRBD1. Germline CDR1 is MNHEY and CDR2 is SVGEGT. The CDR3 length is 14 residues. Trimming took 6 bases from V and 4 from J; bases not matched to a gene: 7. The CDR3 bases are TGTGCCAGCAGCCGGGACAGGGTGGAATACGAGCAGTACTTC. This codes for CASSRDRVEYEQYF.

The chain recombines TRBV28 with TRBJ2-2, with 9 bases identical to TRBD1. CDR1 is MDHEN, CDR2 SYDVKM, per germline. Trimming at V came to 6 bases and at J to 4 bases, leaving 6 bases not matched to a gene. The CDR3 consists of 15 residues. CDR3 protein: CASRKTGQGTGELFF. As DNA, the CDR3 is TGTGCCAGCAGGAAAACGGGACAGGGCACCGGGGAGCTGTTTTTT.

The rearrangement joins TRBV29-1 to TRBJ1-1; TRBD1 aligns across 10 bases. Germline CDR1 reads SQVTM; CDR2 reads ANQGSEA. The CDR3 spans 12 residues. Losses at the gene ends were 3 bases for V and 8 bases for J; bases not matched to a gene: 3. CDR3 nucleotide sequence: TGCAGCGTTGAGACAGGGGGCGAAGAAGCTTTCTTT. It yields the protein CSVETGGEEAFF.

The CDR3 sequence is CASSRAQRYGYTF. For the CDR3, the DNA is TGTGCCAGCAGTCGGGCACAGCGGTATGGCTACACCTTC. The genes are TRBV14 and TRBJ1-2, with D hard to call. CDR1 is SGHDN, CDR2 FVKESK, per germline. V lost 6 bases and J 5 bases, leaving 13 bases between the germline ends. There are 13 residues in the CDR3.